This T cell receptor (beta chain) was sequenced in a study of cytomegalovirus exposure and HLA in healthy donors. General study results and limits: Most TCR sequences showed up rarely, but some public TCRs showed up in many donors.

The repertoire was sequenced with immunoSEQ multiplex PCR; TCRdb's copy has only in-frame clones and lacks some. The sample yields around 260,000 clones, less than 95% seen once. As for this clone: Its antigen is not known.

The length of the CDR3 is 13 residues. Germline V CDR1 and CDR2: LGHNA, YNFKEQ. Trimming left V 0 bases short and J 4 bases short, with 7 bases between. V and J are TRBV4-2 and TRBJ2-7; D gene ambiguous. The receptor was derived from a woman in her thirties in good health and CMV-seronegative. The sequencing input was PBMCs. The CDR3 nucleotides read TGTGCCAGCAGCCAAGATCTGAAGTACGAGCAGTACTTC. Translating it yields CASSQDLKYEQYF.